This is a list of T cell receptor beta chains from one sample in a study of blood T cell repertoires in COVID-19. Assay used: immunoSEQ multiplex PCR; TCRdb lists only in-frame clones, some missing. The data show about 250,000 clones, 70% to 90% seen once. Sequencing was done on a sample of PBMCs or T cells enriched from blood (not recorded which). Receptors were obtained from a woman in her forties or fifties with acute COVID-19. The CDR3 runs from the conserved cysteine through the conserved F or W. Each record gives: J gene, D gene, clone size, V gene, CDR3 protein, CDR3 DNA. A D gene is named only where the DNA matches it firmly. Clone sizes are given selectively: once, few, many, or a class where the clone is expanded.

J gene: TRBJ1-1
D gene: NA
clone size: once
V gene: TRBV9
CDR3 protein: CASSVGRDSEAFF
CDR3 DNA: TGTGCCAGCAGCGTAGGGAGAGACTCTGAAGCTTTCTTT

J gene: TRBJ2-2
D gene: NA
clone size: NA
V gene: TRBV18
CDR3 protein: CASSPFRAEGGELFF
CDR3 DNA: TGTGCCAGCTCACCCTTCCGGGCCGAGGGCGGGGAGCTGTTTTTT

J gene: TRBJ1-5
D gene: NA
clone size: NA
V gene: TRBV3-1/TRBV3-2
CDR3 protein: CASSHFRKSNQPQHF
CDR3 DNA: TGTGCCAGCAGCCATTTCAGGAAAAGCAATCAGCCCCAGCATTTT

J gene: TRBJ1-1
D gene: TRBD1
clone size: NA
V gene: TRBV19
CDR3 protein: CASSIAGGATMNTEAFF
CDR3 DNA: TGTGCCAGTAGTATTGCAGGGGGCGCCACCATGAACACTGAAGCTTTCTTT

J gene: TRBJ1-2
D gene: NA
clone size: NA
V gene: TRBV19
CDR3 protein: CASSQRAGESYGYTF
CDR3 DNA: TGTGCCAGTAGTCAACGTGCAGGGGAGAGCTATGGCTACACCTTC

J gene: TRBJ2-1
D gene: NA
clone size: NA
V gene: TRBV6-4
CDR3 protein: CASSDLRGEQFF
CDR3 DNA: TGTGCCAGCAGTGACCTGCGGGGCGAGCAGTTCTTC

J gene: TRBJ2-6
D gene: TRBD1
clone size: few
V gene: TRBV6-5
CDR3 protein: CASSSGQGAGANVLTF
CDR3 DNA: TGTGCCAGCAGTTCAGGACAGGGTGCTGGGGCCAACGTCCTGACTTTC

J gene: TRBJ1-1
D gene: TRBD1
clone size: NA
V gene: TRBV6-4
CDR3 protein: CASSAPQWTGVTEAFF
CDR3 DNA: TGTGCCAGCAGTGCCCCTCAGTGGACAGGGGTCACTGAAGCTTTCTTT

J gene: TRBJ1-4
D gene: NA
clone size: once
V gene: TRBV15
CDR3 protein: CATSRDFPLEKLFF
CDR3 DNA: TGTGCCACCAGCAGAGATTTCCCCCTTGAAAAACTGTTTTTT

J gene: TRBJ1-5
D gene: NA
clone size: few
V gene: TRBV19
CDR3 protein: CASRIQGTQPQHF
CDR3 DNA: TGTGCCAGCCGCATCCAGGGGACCCAGCCCCAGCATTTT

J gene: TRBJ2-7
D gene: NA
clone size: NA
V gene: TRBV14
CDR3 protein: CASRRTAGSEQYF
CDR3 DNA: TGTGCCAGCAGAAGGACGGCGGGGTCAGAGCAGTACTTC

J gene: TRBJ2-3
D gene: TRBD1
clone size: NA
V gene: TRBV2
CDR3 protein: CARQGEGTDTQYF
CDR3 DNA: TGTGCCAGACAGGGGGAAGGGACAGATACGCAGTATTTT

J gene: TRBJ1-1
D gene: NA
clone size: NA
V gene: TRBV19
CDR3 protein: CASSTFERRNTEAFF
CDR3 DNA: TGTGCCAGTAGTACCTTTGAGAGGAGGAACACTGAAGCTTTCTTT

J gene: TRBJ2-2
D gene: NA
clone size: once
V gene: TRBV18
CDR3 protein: CASSRLDRNTGELFF
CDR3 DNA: TGTGCCAGCTCACGCCTGGACAGGAACACCGGGGAGCTGTTTTTT

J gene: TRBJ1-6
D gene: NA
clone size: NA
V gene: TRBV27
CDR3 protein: CASRLQGLWDSPLHF
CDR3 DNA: TGTGCCAGCAGACTCCAGGGGCTATGGGATTCACCCCTCCACTTT

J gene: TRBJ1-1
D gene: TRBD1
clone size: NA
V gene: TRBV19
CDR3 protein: CASSIIRGLGSTEAFF
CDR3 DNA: TGTGCCAGTAGTATTATCAGGGGGCTTGGATCAACTGAAGCTTTCTTT

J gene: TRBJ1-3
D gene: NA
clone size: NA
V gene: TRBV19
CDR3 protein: CASQDPSTAGSGNTIYF
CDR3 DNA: TGTGCCAGCCAAGACCCCTCGACAGCCGGCTCTGGAAACACCATATATTTT

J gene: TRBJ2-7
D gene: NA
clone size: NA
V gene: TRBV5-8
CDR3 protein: CASTLAELRRYEQYF
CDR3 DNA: TGTGCCAGCACCTTGGCGGAGCTCCGAAGGTACGAGCAGTACTTC

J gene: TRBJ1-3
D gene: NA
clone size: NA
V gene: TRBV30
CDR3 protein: CAWRTGTEGNTIYF
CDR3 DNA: TGTGCCTGGAGAACCGGGACTGAGGGTAACACCATATATTTT

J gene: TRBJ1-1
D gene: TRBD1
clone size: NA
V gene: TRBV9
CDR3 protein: CASSVTTGGTEAFF
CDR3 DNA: TGTGCCAGCAGCGTCACCACAGGGGGCACTGAAGCTTTCTTT

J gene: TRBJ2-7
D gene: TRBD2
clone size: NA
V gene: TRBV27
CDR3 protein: CASSSIIAGSYEQYF
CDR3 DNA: TGTGCCAGCAGTTCAATAATAGCGGGGTCCTACGAGCAGTACTTC

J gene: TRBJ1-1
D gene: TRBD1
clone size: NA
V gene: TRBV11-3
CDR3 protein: CASSLRARGTEAFF
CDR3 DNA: TGTGCCAGCAGCTTACGGGCCAGGGGGACTGAAGCTTTCTTT

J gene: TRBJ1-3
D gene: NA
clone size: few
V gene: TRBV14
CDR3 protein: CASSLGTGNTIYF
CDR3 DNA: TGTGCCAGCAGCCTAGGGACAGGAAACACCATATATTTT

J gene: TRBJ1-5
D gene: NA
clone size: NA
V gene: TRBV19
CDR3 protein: CASSIGRDQPQHF
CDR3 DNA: TGTGCCAGTAGTATCGGGCGGGATCAGCCCCAGCATTTT

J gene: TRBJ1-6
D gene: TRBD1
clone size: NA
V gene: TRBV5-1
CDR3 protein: CASSFPGQNSPLHF
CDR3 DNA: TGCGCCAGCAGCTTCCCGGGACAGAATTCACCCCTCCACTTT

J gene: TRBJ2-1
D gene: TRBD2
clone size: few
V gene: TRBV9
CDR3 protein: CASSAPGGGTANNEQFF
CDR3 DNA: TGTGCCAGCAGCGCCCCCGGGGGAGGGACGGCGAACAATGAGCAGTTCTTC

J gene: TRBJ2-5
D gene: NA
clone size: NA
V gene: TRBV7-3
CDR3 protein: CASSPSGDQETQYF
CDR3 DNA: TGTGCCAGCAGCCCCTCAGGGGACCAAGAGACCCAGTACTTC

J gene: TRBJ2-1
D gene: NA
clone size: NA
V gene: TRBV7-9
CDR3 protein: CASSSGNREQFF
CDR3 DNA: TGTGCCAGCAGCTCGGGAAACCGTGAGCAGTTCTTC

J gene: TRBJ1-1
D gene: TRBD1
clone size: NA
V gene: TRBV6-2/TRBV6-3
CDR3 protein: CASSRPTGRNTEAFF
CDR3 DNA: TGTGCCAGCAGTCGTCCGACAGGGAGGAACACTGAAGCTTTCTTT

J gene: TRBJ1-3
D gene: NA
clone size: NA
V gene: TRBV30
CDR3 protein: CAWSTSSGNTIYF
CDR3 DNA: TGTGCCTGGAGTACCAGCTCTGGAAACACCATATATTTT

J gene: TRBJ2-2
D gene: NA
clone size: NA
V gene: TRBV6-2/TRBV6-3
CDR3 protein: CASSNGQRTGELFF
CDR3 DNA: TGTGCCAGCAGCAACGGACAGCGCACCGGGGAGCTGTTTTTT

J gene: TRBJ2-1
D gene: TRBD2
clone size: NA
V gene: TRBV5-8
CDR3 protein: CASSLLGLAGGDNEQFF
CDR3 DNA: TGTGCCAGCAGCCTTCTTGGACTAGCGGGGGGGGACAATGAGCAGTTCTTC

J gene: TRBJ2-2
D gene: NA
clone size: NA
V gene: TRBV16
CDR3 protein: CASSQSQATGELFF
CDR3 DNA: TGTGCCAGCAGCCAATCCCAGGCCACCGGGGAGCTGTTTTTT

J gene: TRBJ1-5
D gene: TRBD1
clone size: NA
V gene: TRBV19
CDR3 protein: CASRPQGAGNQPQHF
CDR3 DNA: TGTGCCAGTAGACCACAGGGGGCAGGCAATCAGCCCCAGCATTTT

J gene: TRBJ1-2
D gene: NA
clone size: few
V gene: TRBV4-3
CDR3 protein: CASSQDTGRGYTF
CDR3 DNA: TGCGCCAGCAGCCAAGATACTGGGAGGGGCTACACCTTC

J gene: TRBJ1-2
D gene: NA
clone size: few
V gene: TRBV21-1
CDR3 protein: CASISGTGFYGYTF
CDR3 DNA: TGTGCCAGCATCTCCGGGACAGGGTTCTATGGCTACACCTTC

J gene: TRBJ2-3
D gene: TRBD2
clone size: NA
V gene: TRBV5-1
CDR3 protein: CASRVSGGPLDTQYF
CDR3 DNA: TGCGCCAGCAGGGTTAGCGGGGGCCCGCTGGATACGCAGTATTTT

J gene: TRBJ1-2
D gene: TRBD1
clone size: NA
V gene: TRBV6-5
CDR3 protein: CASRQGETYGYTF
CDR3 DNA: TGTGCCAGCAGACAGGGGGAAACCTATGGCTACACCTTC

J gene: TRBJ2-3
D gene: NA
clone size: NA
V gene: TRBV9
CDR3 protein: CASSVGGFMSDTQYF
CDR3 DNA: TGTGCCAGCAGCGTAGGCGGGTTCATGTCAGATACGCAGTATTTT

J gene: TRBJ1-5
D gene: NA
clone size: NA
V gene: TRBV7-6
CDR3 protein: CASSLVADNQPQHF
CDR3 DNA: TGTGCCAGCAGCTTAGTTGCAGACAATCAGCCCCAGCATTTT

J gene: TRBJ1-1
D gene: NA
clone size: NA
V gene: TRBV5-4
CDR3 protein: CASSLDSKSRVTEAFF
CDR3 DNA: TGTGCCAGCAGCTTGGACAGCAAATCGAGAGTCACTGAAGCTTTCTTT

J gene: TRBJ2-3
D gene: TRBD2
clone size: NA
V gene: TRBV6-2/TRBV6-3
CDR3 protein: CASSSGLAETDTQYF
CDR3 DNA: TGTGCCAGCAGTTCCGGACTAGCGGAGACAGATACGCAGTATTTT

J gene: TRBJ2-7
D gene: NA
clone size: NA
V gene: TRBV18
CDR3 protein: CASSPPFSEQYF
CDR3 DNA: TGTGCCAGCTCACCACCCTTTAGCGAGCAGTACTTC

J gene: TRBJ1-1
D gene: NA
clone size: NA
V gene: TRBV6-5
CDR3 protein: CASSYEGGNMNTEAFF
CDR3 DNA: TGTGCCAGCAGTTACGAGGGCGGGAACATGAACACTGAAGCTTTCTTT

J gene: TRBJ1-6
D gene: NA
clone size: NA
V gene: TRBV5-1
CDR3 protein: CASTRELNYNSPLHF
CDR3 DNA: TGCGCCAGCACCCGGGAGTTAAACTATAATTCACCCCTCCACTTT